This passage covers 6 T cell receptor beta chains from one sample sequenced in a study of blood T cell repertoires in COVID-19. TCRdb's table, derived via immunoSEQ multiplex PCR, lists solely in-frame clones and lacks some. The profile shows hundreds of thousands of clones, around 86% of them singletons. What was sequenced was PBMCs or T cells enriched from blood (not recorded which). The receptors were gathered from a woman between 45 and 65 years old who had recovered from COVID-19.

The rearrangement links TRBV3-1 (or the pseudogene TRBV3-2) to TRBJ2-1; TRBD2 might be the D (5 bases). V dropped 4 bases and J dropped 9 bases, with 7 bases sitting between them. Germline V gene sequence: CDR1 LGHDT, CDR2 YNNKEL (reference sequence). The CDR3 consists of 11 residues. CDR3: CASSRRGEQFF. In DNA, the CDR3 is TGTGCCAGCAGCCGCCGGGGTGAGCAGTTCTTC.

V is TRBV3-1 (or the pseudogene TRBV3-2) and J is TRBJ1-5; 7 bases align to TRBD1. Germline V gene data show CDR1 as LGHDT and CDR2 as YNNKEL (reference sequence). The CDR3 has 15 amino acids. Losses at the gene ends were 0 bases for V and 7 bases for J; bases not matched to a gene: 6. CDR3 loop: CASSQETGIRQPQHF. CDR3 DNA: TGTGCCAGCAGCCAAGAGACAGGGATTCGACAGCCCCAGCATTTT.

This rearrangement joins TRBV15 to TRBJ2-3, with 9 nucleotides matching TRBD2. The V gene's germline CDR1 is LNHNV and CDR2 YYDKDF (reference sequence). This CDR3 spans 15 amino acids. The trim removed 4 bases at V and 6 bases at J, leaving 8 bases unmatched. The CDR3 is CATSINSGSGDTQYF. For the CDR3, the DNA is TGTGCCACCAGCATCAATAGCGGGAGCGGGGATACGCAGTATTTT.

On this clone: This same CDR3 is encoded by further DNA sequences in the sample. The chain recombines TRBV18 with TRBJ2-2; D is ambiguous. The V gene lost 2 bases and the J gene lost 3 bases, with 10 bases spanning the gap. Germline V lookup: CDR1 KGHSH, CDR2 LQKENI. This CDR3 region has 15 residues. The CDR3 nucleotides are TGTGCCAGCTCACCAGGGCCCTCGGACACCGGGGAGCTGTTTTTT. Translation gives CASSPGPSDTGELFF.

The chain has TRBV18 and TRBJ2-7; a possible D gene is TRBD2 (6 bases). The CDR3 extends over 15 amino acids. Trimming pared 2 bases from V and 4 bases from J, leaving 15 bases between. The germline CDR1 and CDR2 sequences are KGHSH and LQKENI. The CDR3 nucleotides are TGTGCCAGCTCACCAGGCCCGGGAGTAGGTTACGAGCAGTACTTC. It specifies CASSPGPGVGYEQYF.

The V and J genes are TRBV28 and TRBJ2-5; TRBD1 matches 11 bases. The CDR3 is made up of 16 amino acids. V lost 5 bases to trimming and J lost 3 bases; unmatched junction nucleotides: 8. CDR1 and CDR2 from the germline V gene are MDHEN and SYDVKM. The CDR3 DNA reads TGTGCCAGCAGTGCATCGGGGACAGGGGGGGAAGAGACCCAGTACTTC. Its protein is CASSASGTGGEETQYF. The full variable domain, rest sourced from reference TRBV28 and TRBJ2-5, is DVKVTQSSRYLVKRTGEKVFLECVQDMDHENMFWYRQDPGLGLRLIYFSYDVKMKEKGDIPEGYSVSREKKERFSLILESASTNQTSMYLCASSASGTGGEETQYFGPGTRLLVL.